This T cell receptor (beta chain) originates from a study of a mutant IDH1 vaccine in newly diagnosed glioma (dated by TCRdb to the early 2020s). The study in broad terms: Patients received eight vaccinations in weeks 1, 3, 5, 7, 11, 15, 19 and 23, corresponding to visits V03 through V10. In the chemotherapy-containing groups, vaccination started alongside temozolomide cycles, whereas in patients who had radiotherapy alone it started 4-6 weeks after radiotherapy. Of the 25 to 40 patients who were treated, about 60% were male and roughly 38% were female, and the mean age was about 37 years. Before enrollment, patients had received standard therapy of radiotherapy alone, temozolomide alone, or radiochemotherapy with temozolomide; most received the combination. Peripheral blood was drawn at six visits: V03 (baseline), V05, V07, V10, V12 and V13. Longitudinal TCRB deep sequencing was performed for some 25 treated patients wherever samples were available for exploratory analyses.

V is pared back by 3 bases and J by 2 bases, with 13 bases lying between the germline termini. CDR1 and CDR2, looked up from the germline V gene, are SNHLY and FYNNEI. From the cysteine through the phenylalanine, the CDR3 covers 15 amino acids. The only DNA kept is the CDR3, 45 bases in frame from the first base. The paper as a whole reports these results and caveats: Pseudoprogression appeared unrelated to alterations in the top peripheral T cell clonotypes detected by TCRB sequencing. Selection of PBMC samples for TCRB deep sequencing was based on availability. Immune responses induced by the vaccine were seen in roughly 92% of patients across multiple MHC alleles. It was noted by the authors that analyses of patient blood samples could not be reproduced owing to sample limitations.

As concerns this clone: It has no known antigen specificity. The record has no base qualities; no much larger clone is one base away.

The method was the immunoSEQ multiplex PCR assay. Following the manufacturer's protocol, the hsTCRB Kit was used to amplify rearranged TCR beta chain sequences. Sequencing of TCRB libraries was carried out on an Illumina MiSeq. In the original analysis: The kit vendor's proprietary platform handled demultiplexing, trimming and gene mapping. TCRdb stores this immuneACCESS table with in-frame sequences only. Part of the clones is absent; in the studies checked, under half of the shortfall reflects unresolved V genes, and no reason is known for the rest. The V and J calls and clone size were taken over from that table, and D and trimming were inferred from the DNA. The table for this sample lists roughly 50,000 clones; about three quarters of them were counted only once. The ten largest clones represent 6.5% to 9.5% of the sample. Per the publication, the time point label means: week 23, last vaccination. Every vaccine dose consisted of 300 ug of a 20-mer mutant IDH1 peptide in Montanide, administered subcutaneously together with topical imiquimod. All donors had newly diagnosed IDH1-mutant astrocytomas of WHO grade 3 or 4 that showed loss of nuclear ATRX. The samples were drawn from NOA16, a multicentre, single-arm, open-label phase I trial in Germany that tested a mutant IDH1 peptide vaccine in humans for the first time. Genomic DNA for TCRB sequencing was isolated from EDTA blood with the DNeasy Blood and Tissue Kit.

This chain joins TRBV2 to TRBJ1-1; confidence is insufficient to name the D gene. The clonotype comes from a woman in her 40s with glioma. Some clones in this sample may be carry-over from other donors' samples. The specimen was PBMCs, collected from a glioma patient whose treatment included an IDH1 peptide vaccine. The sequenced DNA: TGTGCCAGCAGTGACTCGGGAACTACCAACACTGAAGCTTTCTTT. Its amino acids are CASSDSGTTNTEAFF.